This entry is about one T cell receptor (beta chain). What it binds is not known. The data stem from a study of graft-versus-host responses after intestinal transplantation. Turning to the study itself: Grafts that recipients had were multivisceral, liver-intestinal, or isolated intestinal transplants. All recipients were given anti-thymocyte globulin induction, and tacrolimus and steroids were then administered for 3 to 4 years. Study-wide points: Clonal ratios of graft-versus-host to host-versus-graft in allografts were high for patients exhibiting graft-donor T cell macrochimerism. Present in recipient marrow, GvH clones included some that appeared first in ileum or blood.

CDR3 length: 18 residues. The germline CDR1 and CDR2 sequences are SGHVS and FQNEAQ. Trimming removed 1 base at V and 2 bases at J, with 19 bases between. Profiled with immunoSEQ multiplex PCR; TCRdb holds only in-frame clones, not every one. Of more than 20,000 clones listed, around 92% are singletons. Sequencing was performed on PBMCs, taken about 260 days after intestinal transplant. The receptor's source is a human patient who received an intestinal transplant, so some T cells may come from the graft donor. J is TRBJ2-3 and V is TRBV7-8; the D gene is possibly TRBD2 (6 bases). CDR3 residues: CASSLVVGGGRVTDTQYF. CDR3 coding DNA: TGTGCCAGCAGCTTAGTAGTCGGAGGAGGGCGGGTCACAGATACGCAGTATTTT.